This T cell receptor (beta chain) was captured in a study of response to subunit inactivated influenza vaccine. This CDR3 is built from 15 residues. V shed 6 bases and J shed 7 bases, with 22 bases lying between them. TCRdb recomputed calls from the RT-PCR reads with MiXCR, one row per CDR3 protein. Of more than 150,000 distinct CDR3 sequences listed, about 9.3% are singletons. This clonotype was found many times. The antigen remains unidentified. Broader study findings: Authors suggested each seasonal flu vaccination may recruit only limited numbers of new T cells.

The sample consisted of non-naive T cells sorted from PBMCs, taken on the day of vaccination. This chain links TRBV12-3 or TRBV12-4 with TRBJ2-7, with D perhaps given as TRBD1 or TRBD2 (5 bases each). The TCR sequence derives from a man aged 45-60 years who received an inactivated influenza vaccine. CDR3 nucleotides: TGTGCCAGCAGCCAGAAGGGACCGCCGCTCTTTGAGCAGTACTTC. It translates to CASSQKGPPLFEQYF.